The clone carrying this TCR beta chain was seen a few times. The antigen is not known. This record comes from a study of blood T cells in healthy people across ages. Study conclusions and caveats: Higher naive T cell percentage went strongly together with higher TCR beta diversity.

The germline V and J ends were trimmed by 4 bases and 2 bases, with 8 bases remaining between them. This CDR3 has 12 amino acids. In germline, CDR1 is SQVTM, CDR2 ANQGSEA. Donors ranged from roughly 6 to 90 years old and were healthy Caucasians in Russia. About 9.6 milliliters of peripheral blood were drawn from each donor into EDTA-treated tubes. Combining a sample-barcoded 5' primer with a J-beta primer mix, a second PCR ran for 7 to 11 cycles. The authors tagged each cDNA molecule using a template-switch adaptor with 12 random nucleotides. TCRdb reanalysed the 5' RACE reads using MiXCR and keeps one entry per CDR3 protein. The table has around 970,000 distinct CDR3 sequences, roughly 51% seen once; the top ten hold 20% to 25%.

This TCR came from a woman aged 60 to 75 in good health. Sequenced input: blood. The chain couples TRBV29-1 to TRBJ2-5; D ambiguous. The CDR3 region is CSVVLSQETQYF. The CDR3 nucleotides read TGCAGCGTTGTTCTGTCACAAGAGACCCAGTACTTC. The full variable domain, completed using reference TRBV29-1 and TRBJ2-5, is SAVISQKPSRDICQRGTSLTIQCQVDSQVTMMFWYRQQPGQSLTLIATANQGSEATYESGFVIDKFPISRPNLTFSTLTVSNMSPEDSSIYLCSVVLSQETQYFGPGTRLLVL.